The text below deals with one T cell receptor (beta chain). The authors' processing: After removing out-of-frame reads, 2 million to 2.5 million distinct TCRbeta sequences remained. The table came from immunoSEQ multiplex PCR; TCRdb's copy has only in-frame clones and leaves some out. That table gives V, J and clone size, and the DNA gave D and trimming. The sample includes roughly 60,000 clones, about 81% of them seen just once. The CDR3 covers 13 residues. Germline V CDR1 and CDR2: SGHAT, FQDESV (reference sequence). Trimming pared 3 bases from V and 5 bases from J, leaving 10 bases between. This entry comes from a study of memory CD4+ T cells and cytomegalovirus serostatus. The sort gate was single viable CD3+CD4+CD8-CD45RO+ cells for memory CD4+ T cells.

The sequence was collected from an adult in good health and CMV-seronegative. The specimen sequenced was memory CD4+ T cells from blood. The genes are TRBV11-1 and TRBJ2-5; the D is unclear. The CDR3 region has the DNA TGTGCCAGCAGCTTTTTGAAGTTGGAGACCCAGTACTTC. Amino acid sequence: CASSFLKLETQYF.